Shown below are 6 T cell receptor beta chains from a single sample sequenced in a study of cytomegalovirus exposure and HLA in healthy donors (dated by TCRdb to about 2017). Receptors were amplified or captured by the immunoSEQ multiplex PCR assay. The multiplex PCR relied on a mix of 60 forward primers for TCR Vbeta segments and 13 reverse primers for TCR Jbeta segments. Held by TCRdb, this immuneACCESS table contains in-frame sequences only and omits some clones. Under half of the omission traces to an unresolved V gene where checked; the cause of the rest is unknown. This sample gives approximately 110,000 clones in total; around 78% of them show up just once. The ten largest account for around 4% of the sample. Sequenced material: PBMCs. These receptors originate from a man in his forties in good health and CMV-seronegative.

This clone was counted a single time. The V and J genes are TRBV21-1 and TRBJ2-3; TRBD1 is taken as the D call from the table, unchecked against the DNA. TRBV21-1 is flagged as a pseudogene. There are 17 residues in the CDR3. The CDR3 nucleotides read TGTGCCAGCAACCGGAAATGGGGCGGCTTTAGCACAGATACGCAGTATTTT. As protein: CASNRKWGGFSTDTQYF.

This chain joins TRBV29-1 and TRBJ1-2; 8 bases line up with TRBD1. The germline V gene encodes CDR1 SQVTM and CDR2 ANQGSEA. J was trimmed by 5 bases and V by 5 bases; bases with no gene match: 10. The CDR3 contains 14 residues. CDR3 sequence reads: CSVQLGQVGYGYTF. The CDR3 region has the DNA TGCAGCGTTCAACTGGGACAGGTGGGATATGGCTACACCTTC.

There are a few counts of this clone. J is TRBJ2-5 and V is TRBV19; 7 bases are a match to TRBD2. Trimming removed 7 bases from V and 1 base from J; junction bases left unmatched: 12. The CDR3 has 16 residues. From germline, CDR1 is LNHDA and CDR2 SQIVND (reference sequence). CDR3 in DNA: TGTGCCAGTACCCTCTCGTCGGGAGGAGTCCAAGAGACCCAGTACTTC. Protein: CASTLSSGGVQETQYF.

This clone was detected a few times. The rearrangement links TRBV19 to TRBJ2-2; D not resolved. With 5 bases removed from V and 5 bases from J, the gap between germline ends came to 12 bases. CDR1 LNHDA and CDR2 SQIVND come from the germline V gene (reference sequence). The CDR3 runs to 14 residues. CDR3 in amino acids: CASSPVTVTGELFF. The CDR3 bases are TGTGCCAGTAGTCCTGTTACGGTGACCGGGGAGCTGTTTTTT.

V and J are TRBV7-9 and TRBJ1-1; a weak D match, TRBD1 (6 bases). This CDR3 comprises 13 residues. The ends were cut back, 1 base at V and 13 bases at J, with 16 bases in the middle. Germline V gene data show CDR1 as SEHNR and CDR2 as FQNEAQ (reference sequence). Written as DNA, the CDR3 is TGTGCCAGCAGCTTAGTGTCTAGGGCAGGGGTTTTCTTT. It codes for CASSLVSRAGVFF. Together with reference TRBV7-9 and TRBJ1-1, the CDR3 gives the full variable domain: DTGVSQNPRHKITKRGQNVTFRCDPISEHNRLYWYRQTLGQGPEFLTYFQNEAQLEKSRLLSDRFSAERPKGSFSTLEIQRTEQGDSAMYLCASSLVSRAGVFFGQGTRLTVV.

In its sample, this clone was seen a few times. The rearrangement uses TRBV5-1 and TRBJ2-7; D gene ambiguous. Trimming stripped 2 bases from V and 5 bases from J, with 23 bases between. Germline CDR1 SGHRS, CDR2 YFSETQ. The CDR3 has 17 residues. The CDR3 is CASSFRRELMRSDEQYF. DNA for the CDR3: TGCGCCAGCAGCTTTCGTCGTGAACTCATGAGGAGTGACGAGCAGTACTTC.